The 12 T cell receptor beta chains given below trace back to one sample, sequenced in a study of CD8+ T cells in alopecia areata. RNA was extracted and reverse transcribed into cDNA as the sequencing template. Repertoires were generated with immunoSEQ multiplex PCR, while TCRdb's copy carries only in-frame clones and drops some. The profile covers around 250,000 clones, with roughly two thirds appearing a single time and under 1.5% taken by the ten largest. Sample: CD4+ T cells sorted from blood, taken at week 0. The origin of the receptors is a human donor with alopecia areata.

The chain has TRBV30 and TRBJ2-7, with D perhaps matching TRBD1 (5 bases). CDR1 is GTSNPN and CDR2 is SVGIG in the germline V gene (reference sequence). Between the trimmed V and J ends, which lost 1 base and 2 bases, there was a span of 9 bases. The CDR3 is 13 residues long. The chain's CDR3 is CAWSAGNTYEQYF. The DNA for the CDR3 is TGTGCCTGGAGTGCAGGGAATACCTACGAGCAGTACTTC.

The chain joins TRBV10-3 to TRBJ2-3; D unresolved. This CDR3 comprises 13 residues. Germline V gene sequence: CDR1 ENHRY, CDR2 SYGVKD. V was pared by 3 bases and J by 2 bases, with 6 bases between. The CDR3 here is CAISDSYTDTQYF. For the CDR3, the DNA is TGTGCCATCAGTGATTCATACACAGATACGCAGTATTTT.

The chain has TRBV28 and TRBJ2-3, with a possible D match to TRBD1 (6 bases). V was pared by 5 bases and J by 7 bases, with 16 bases between. CDR3 length: 14 residues. The germline V gene encodes CDR1 MDHEN and CDR2 SYDVKM. The CDR3 is CASSLLDRRHTQYF. Here the CDR3 DNA reads TGTGCCAGCAGTCTACTGGACAGACGACATACGCAGTATTTT.

The V call is TRBV9, the J call TRBJ2-2, with TRBD2 matching 10 bases. Per the germline V gene, CDR1 is SGDLS and CDR2 is YYNGEE. The CDR3 covers 18 residues. Unmatched junction bases numbered 11, after V lost 2 bases and J lost 4 bases. The CDR3 sequence is CASSVLAGVPPLTGELFF. In nucleotides, the CDR3 is TGTGCCAGCAGCGTTCTAGCGGGGGTTCCCCCCCTCACCGGGGAGCTGTTTTTT.

The V call is TRBV10-3, the J call TRBJ2-3, with D possibly matching TRBD2 (6 bases). Germline-derived CDR1 and CDR2 are ENHRY and SYGVKD. This CDR3 is 12 amino acids long. V gave up 3 bases and J gave up 5 bases, with 6 bases separating them. In DNA, the CDR3 is TGTGCCATCAGTGACGGGGGAGATACGCAGTATTTT. It encodes CAISDGGDTQYF.

As to this clone: Germline is not matched at one junction end, which may reflect a read error. This chain uses TRBV2 with TRBJ1-1; tentative D call: TRBD1 (6 bases). The CDR3 runs 14 residues. CDR1 is SNHLY, CDR2 FYNNEI, per germline. Here the CDR3 DNA reads TGTGCCAGCATTGAAACAGGGCTGAACACTGAAGCTTTCTTT. Its translation: CASIETGLNTEAFF.

The rearrangement joins TRBV6-1 to TRBJ1-4; D possibly corresponds to TRBD1 (6 bases). The CDR3 extends over 13 amino acids. Germline loops: CDR1 MNHNS, CDR2 SASEGT. Trimming left V 6 bases short and J 3 bases short, with 8 bases between. CDR3 DNA: TGTGCCAGCAGGCGACAGGCTAATGAAAAACTGTTTTTT. Translating it yields CASRRQANEKLFF.

This clone showed up just a few times. The chain employs TRBV10-3 and TRBJ2-3; D uncertain. This CDR3 region has 13 residues. The germline gives CDR1 ENHRY, CDR2 SYGVKD. The V end lost 2 bases, the J end lost 5 bases, and 8 bases lay between the germline ends. CDR3 nucleotide sequence: TGTGCCATCAGTGAGGCAGATGGAGATACGCAGTATTTT. Translation gives CAISEADGDTQYF.

The chain links TRBV2 to TRBJ2-5, with D uncertain. Trimming left V 6 bases short and J 5 bases short, with 10 bases between. Germline values: CDR1 SNHLY, CDR2 FYNNEI. CDR3 size: 12 residues. The CDR3 is CASSENGETQYF. The CDR3 DNA reads as TGTGCCAGCAGCGAAAATGGGGAGACCCAGTACTTC.

This clone turned up a few times. The chain uses TRBV6-6 and TRBJ1-6, with a tentative D call TRBD1 (5 bases). Trimming stripped 0 bases from V and 7 bases from J, with 13 bases between. The CDR3 is made up of 16 amino acids. The germline V gene has CDR1 MNHNY and CDR2 SVGAGI (reference sequence). The CDR3 region is CASSYSDGAGNSPLHF. The CDR3 region has the DNA TGTGCCAGCAGTTACTCGGACGGGGCGGGAAATTCACCCCTCCACTTT.

This clone came up a few times. CDR3 amino acids: CAIGATNEKLFF. Written as DNA, the CDR3 is TGTGCCATCGGGGCAACTAATGAAAAACTGTTTTTT. The rearrangement joins TRBV7-9 to TRBJ1-4, with D uncertain. Trimming left V 10 bases short and J 0 bases short, with 6 bases between. This CDR3 has 12 residues. From germline, CDR1 is SEHNR and CDR2 FQNEAQ (reference sequence).

This sequence joins TRBV11-2 and TRBJ2-7, with TRBD1 as a possible D gene (7 bases). Germline values: CDR1 SGHAT, CDR2 FQNNGV. Trimming cost V 4 bases and J 3 bases, with 16 bases left between them. The CDR3 is 15 amino acids. CDR3 nucleotide sequence: TGTGCCAGCAGCTCCCTCGGAGGGGGCAACTACGAGCAGTACTTC. It is translated as CASSSLGGGNYEQYF.